This T cell receptor (beta chain) was retrieved from a study of blood T cell repertoires in COVID-19. Turning to the study itself: Samples representing acute and convalescent COVID-19 were sourced from the United States, Italy and Spain. T cells, B-cell-depleted T cells, or PBMCs supplied cDNA or gDNA.

V trimming: 6 bases; J trimming: 7 bases; junction bases outside the gene matches: 6. From germline, CDR1 is MNHEY and CDR2 SVGAGI. The CDR3 is 13 residues long. In the original processing: Amplifying reference gene primers gave estimates of nucleated cell counts. Assay: immunoSEQ multiplex PCR; the TCRdb copy retains only in-frame clones and omits some. That table supplies the V and J calls and clone size; D and trimming were determined from the DNA. In the table there are some 290,000 clones, around 83% of which are singletons. The V and J genes are TRBV6-5 and TRBJ2-5; 9 bases fit TRBD1. Sequenced sample: peripheral blood. The origin of this receptor is a man between 18 and 35 years old with active or convalescent COVID-19. This chain's CDR3 is CASRWDRAATQYF. CDR3 coding DNA: TGTGCCAGCAGGTGGGACAGGGCGGCGACCCAGTACTTC.